What follows is one T cell receptor (beta chain) and its context. Its antigen has not been determined. No much larger clonotype is one base removed from it; base qualities were not supplied. The CDR3 regions of human TCRbeta chains were analyzed by immunosequencing. As for the original processing: TCRs in the repertoires were matched against a reference library of SARS-CoV-2-specific TCRs that had been generated with the MIRA antigen-specificity platform. Breadth was defined as the fraction of unique TCRs that were SARS-CoV-2-associated. Depth was defined as the fraction of total T cells that were SARS-CoV-2-associated. Using the MIRA data, every spike-specific TCR was mapped to the spike region that the TCR reacted to and assigned to either a CD4 or a CD8 class. Log10-transformed breadth and depth values were compared by one-way ANOVA with Sidak's multiple comparisons tests. TCRdb mirrors the immuneACCESS table, restricted to in-frame sequences. Some clones are absent from its copies; in checked studies, under half trace to an unresolved V gene, and the reason for the others is unknown. V, J and clone size are taken as reported in that table, and D and trimming were inferred from the DNA itself. The sample table lists over 80,000 clones, approximately 90% of them with a count of one. 6.5% to 8.5% of the sample is held by the ten biggest clonotypes.

From the germline V gene (reference sequence), CDR1 is WNHNN and CDR2 is SYGVQD. Reading from cysteine to phenylalanine, the CDR3 counts 19 amino acids. Only the CDR3 part of the read is kept: 57 bases, read in frame from the first base. V is reduced by 11 bases and J by 0 bases, leaving a spacing of 31 bases between them. The data belong to a study of T cell responses to AZD1222 COVID-19 vaccine (dated by TCRdb to the early 2020s). As for the study more broadly: A total of 233 trial participants underwent TCR sequencing, of whom roughly 210 received two doses of AZD1222 and about 25 received two doses of the MenACWY control vaccine. Trial participants were enrolled by age into 18-55, 56-69 and 70-plus year subgroups, with around 150, 28 and 57 TCR-sequenced participants respectively.

The label giving this sample's time point can be read as: about 28 days (+/-7) after the second vaccine dose. Because spike-specific TCR depth and breadth did not differ between the two schedules, AZD1222 recipients who got a second dose at roughly 4 weeks were pooled with those who got a second dose at roughly 12 weeks. Samples from vaccinated people were obtained from the UK trials COV001 and COV002, which included a single-blind randomized controlled phase 2/3 trial of AZD1222 (ChAdOx1 nCoV-19) in healthy adults. Trial participant PBMC samples were collected at day 0 and day 28 after the second dose for TCRbeta chain sequencing. Study-wide conclusions, independent of this receptor: After two AZD1222 doses, spike-specific TCR breadth and depth were significantly higher than at day 0 and than in MenACWY recipients. Most participants were white British and females outnumbered males, and the authors suggested that clonal diversity may have been underestimated. Nearly half of unique spike-specific TCRs reportedly recognized epitopes outside regions mutated in the B.1.351 and B.1.1.7 variants. The 56-69-year group was small, and its depth increase did not reach significance, likely because of low power. Only five or six AZD1222 recipients were SARS-CoV-2 seropositive at baseline, limiting conclusions about previously exposed vaccinees. Because no day 14 peak-response samples were available, repertoires were characterized only after the peak T cell response. The vaccine-associated CD4 TCRs covered the entire spike protein, and the dominant responses fell in regions 160-218 and 743-854.

Sequencing was performed on peripheral blood, taken 28 days after the second AZD1222 dose. In this chain, TRBV10-1 is recombined with TRBJ2-5; 7 matching bases give a weak D call of TRBD2. This receptor was obtained from an adult who received the AZD1222 COVID-19 vaccine. Read as DNA, the sequence is TGCGCCTGGCAGTTGGTAAGGGCAGCGGGACAAAAGTACCAAGAGACCCAGTACTTC. It encodes CAWQLVRAAGQKYQETQYF.